Given below is one TCR beta chain in context. Original methodology: Cell counts per sample came from amplifying reference gene primers. The method was immunoSEQ multiplex PCR; TCRdb's version includes in-frame clones alone and lacks a portion of them. The D gene and trimming were derived from the DNA, and the V and J assignments and clone size from that table. This table holds 45,000 to 60,000 clones, around 81% found once. Enrollment of patients from Seattle took place during active infection, with longitudinal follow-up. The data are from a study of blood T cell repertoires in COVID-19. The overall study: Sites in the United States, Italy and Spain provided acute and convalescent COVID-19 samples. PBMCs, B-cell-depleted T cells, or T cells were the source of the cDNA or gDNA that made up the material.

V dropped 3 bases and J dropped 2; count of bases not matched to a gene: 8. CDR3 size: 16 residues. The germline CDR1 and CDR2 sequences are GTSNPN and SVGIG (reference sequence). Sequences were obtained from peripheral blood. The chain recombines TRBV30 with TRBJ2-3; the match to TRBD2 covers 10 bases. The TCR was taken from a man aged 80 or over with COVID-19, enrolled during active disease. The CDR3 sequence: CAWSDPGLAITDTQYF. The CDR3 DNA follows: TGTGCCTGGAGCGATCCGGGACTAGCGATCACAGATACGCAGTATTTT.